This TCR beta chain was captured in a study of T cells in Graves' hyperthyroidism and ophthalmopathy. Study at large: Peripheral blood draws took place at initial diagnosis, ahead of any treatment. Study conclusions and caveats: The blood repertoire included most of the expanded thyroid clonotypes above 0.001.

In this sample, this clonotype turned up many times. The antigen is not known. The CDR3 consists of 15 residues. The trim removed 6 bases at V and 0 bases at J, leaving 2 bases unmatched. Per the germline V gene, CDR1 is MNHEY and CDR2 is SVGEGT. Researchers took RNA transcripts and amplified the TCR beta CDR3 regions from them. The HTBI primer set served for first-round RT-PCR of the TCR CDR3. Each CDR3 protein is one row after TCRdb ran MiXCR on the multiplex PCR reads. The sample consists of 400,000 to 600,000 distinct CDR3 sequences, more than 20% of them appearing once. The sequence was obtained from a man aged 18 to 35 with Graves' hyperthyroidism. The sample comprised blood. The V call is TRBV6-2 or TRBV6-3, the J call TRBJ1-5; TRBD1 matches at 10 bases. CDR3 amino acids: CASRTGGFSNQPQHF. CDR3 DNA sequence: TGTGCCAGCAGGACAGGGGGCTTTAGCAATCAGCCCCAGCATTTT.